This section outlines one T cell receptor (beta chain) sequence together with its context. As yet, its antigen is unknown. This sample is part of a study of vaccination effects on CD4 cells after COVID-19. Turning to the study itself: Two million PBMC were placed in each well, which was supplemented with roughly 9.1 IU/ml IL-2 and around 9.4 ug/ml peptides.

Sequencing used immunoSEQ multiplex PCR; TCRdb keeps in-frame clones, though not all of them. The data hold 35,000 to 55,000 clones, with over 60% observed a single time. The V segment lost 7 bases and the J segment 6 bases; nucleotides outside the gene matches: 5. CDR3 length equals 12 residues. Germline CDR1 reads ENHRY; CDR2 reads SYGVKD. The study's findings and limits: Late post-vaccination samples showed marked contraction of infection- and vaccine-induced clones.

Upon completion of more than eight days in culture, CD4+ T cells were isolated. Vaccine administered to participants consisted of two doses of either BNT162b2 or mRNA-1273. The sequence came from a human donor who received a COVID-19 vaccine. This material consisted of CD4+ T cells from PBMCs cultured without peptide, taken after COVID-19 vaccination. J is TRBJ2-7 and V is TRBV10-3; 8 nucleotides match TRBD1. The CDR3, as DNA: TGTGCCATCACTACGGACAGGGTCGAGCAGTACTTC. This encodes CAITTDRVEQYF.